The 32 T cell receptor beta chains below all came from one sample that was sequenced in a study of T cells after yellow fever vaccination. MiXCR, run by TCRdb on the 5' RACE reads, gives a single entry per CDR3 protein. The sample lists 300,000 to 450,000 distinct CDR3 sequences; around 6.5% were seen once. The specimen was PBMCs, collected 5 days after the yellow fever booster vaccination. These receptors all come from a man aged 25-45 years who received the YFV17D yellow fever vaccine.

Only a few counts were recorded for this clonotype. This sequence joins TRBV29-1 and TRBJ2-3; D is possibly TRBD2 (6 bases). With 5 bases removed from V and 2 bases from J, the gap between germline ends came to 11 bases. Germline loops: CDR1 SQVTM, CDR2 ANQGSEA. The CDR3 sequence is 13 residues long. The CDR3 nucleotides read TGCAGCGTTAACCGGGGGTACACAGATACGCAGTATTTT. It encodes CSVNRGYTDTQYF.

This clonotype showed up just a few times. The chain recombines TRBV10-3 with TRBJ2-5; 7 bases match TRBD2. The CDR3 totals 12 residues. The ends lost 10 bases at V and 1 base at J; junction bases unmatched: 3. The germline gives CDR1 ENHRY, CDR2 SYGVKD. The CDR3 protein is CASTGGQETQYF. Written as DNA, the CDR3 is TGTGCCAGCACGGGGGGCCAAGAGACCCAGTACTTC.

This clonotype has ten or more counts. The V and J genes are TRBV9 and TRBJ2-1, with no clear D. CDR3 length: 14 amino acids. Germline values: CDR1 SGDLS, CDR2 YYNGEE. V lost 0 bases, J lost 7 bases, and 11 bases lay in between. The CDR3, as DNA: TGTGCCAGCAGCGTAGGCGGCTTCGGGAATGAGCAGTTCTTC. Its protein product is CASSVGGFGNEQFF.

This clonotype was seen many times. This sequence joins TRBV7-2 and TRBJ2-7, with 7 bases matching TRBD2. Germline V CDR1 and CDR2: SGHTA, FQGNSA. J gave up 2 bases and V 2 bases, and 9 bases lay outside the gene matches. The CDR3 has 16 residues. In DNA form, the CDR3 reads TGTGCCAGCAGCTTAAGTGCTAGCGGTTTTCCCTACGAGCAGTACTTC. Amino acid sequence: CASSLSASGFPYEQYF.

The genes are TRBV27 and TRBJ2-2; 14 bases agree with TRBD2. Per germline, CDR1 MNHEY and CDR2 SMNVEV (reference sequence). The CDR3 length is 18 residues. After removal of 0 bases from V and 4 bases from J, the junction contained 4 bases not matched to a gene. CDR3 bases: TGTGCCAGCAGTTTATCGTCGGGACTAGCGGGGGCCACCGGGGAGCTGTTTTTT. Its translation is CASSLSSGLAGATGELFF.

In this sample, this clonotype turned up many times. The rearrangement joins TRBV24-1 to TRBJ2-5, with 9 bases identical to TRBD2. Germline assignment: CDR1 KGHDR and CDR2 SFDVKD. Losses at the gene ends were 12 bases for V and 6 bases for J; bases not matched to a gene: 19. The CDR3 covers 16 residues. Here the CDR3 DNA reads TGTGCCCACCGGGTAGCGGGAGAGCTCCTCTTGAAGACCCAGTACTTC. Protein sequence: CAHRVAGELLLKTQYF.

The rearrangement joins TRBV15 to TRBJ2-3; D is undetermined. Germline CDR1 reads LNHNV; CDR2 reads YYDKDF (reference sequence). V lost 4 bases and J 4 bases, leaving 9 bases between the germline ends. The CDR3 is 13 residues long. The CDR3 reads CATSKPQSDTQYF. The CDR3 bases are TGTGCCACCAGCAAACCTCAGTCAGATACGCAGTATTTT.

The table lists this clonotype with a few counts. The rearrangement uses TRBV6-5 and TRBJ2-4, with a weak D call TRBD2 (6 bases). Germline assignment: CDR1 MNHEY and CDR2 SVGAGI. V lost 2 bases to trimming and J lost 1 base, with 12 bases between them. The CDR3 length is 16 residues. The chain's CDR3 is CASSYTAGMAKNIQYF. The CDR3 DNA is TGTGCCAGCAGTTACACGGCGGGGATGGCCAAAAACATTCAGTACTTC.

The CDR3 DNA sequence: TGTGCCAGCAGCTTAGCGGGACACCTGATGTCTGAGCAGTTCTTC. It is translated as CASSLAGHLMSEQFF. The V gene is TRBV7-2, the J gene TRBJ2-1, with TRBD1 as a possible D gene (6 bases). Trimming stripped 0 bases from V and 9 bases from J, with 15 bases between. The CDR3 runs to 15 residues. Germline CDR1 reads SGHTA; CDR2 reads FQGNSA.

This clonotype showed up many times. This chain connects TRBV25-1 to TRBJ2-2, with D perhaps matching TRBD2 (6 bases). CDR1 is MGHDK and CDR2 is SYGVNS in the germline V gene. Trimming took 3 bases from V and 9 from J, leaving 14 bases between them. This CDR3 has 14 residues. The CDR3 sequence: CASSDTKGRWELFF. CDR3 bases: TGTGCCAGCAGTGACACGAAAGGGAGGTGGGAGCTGTTTTTT.

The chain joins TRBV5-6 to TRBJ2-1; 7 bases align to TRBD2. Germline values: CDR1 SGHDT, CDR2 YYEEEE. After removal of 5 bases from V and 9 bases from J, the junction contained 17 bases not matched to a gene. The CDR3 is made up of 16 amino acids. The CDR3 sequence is CASSLLGLAAPTEQFF. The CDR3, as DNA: TGTGCCAGCAGTCTCTTGGGGCTAGCGGCCCCGACTGAGCAGTTCTTC.

The CDR3 coding sequence is TGCAGTGCTAGAGATTCGAGGGACAGGGGATTAGCGAATCAGCCCCAGCATTTT. Protein product: CSARDSRDRGLANQPQHF. The chain carries TRBV20-1 and TRBJ1-5, with 10 bases that match TRBD1. Germline values: CDR1 DFQATT, CDR2 SNEGSKA (reference sequence). This CDR3 comprises 18 residues. J lost 4 bases, V lost 0 bases, and 12 bases had no gene match.

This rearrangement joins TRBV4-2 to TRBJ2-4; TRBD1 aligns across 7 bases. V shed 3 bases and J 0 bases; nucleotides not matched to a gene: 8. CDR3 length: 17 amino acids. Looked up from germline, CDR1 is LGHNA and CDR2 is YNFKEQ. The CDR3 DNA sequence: TGTGCCAGCAGCCACGAATCGGGACAGATAGCCAAAAACATTCAGTACTTC. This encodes CASSHESGQIAKNIQYF.

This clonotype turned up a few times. The CDR3 DNA sequence: TGCAGTGCTAGAGACCGGGATACCTTCGGGACCCAGTACTTC. Its translation: CSARDRDTFGTQYF. The chain carries TRBV20-1 and TRBJ2-5; TRBD2 might be the D (5 bases). The CDR3 has 14 residues. V shed 0 bases and J shed 7 bases, with 15 bases lying between them. Germline lookup yields CDR1 DFQATT and CDR2 SNEGSKA (reference sequence).

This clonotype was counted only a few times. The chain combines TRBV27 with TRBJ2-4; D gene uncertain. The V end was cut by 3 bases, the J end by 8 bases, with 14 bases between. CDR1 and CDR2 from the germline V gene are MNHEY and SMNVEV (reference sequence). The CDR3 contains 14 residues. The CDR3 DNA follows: TGTGCCAGCAGTTTGATGGGGATAGGAGACATTCAGTACTTC. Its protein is CASSLMGIGDIQYF.

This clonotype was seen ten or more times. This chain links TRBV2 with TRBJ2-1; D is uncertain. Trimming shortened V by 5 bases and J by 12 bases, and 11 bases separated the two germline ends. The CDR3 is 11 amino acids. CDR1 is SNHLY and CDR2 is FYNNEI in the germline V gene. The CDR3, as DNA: TGTGCCAGCAGTCTCCTCGGACCGCAGTTCTTC. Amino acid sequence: CASSLLGPQFF.

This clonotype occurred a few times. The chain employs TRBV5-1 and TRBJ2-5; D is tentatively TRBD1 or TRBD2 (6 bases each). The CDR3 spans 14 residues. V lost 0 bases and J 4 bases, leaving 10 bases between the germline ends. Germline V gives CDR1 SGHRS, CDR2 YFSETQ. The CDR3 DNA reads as TGCGCCAGCAGCTTGGTCCGGGGGCTAGAGACCCAGTACTTC. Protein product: CASSLVRGLETQYF. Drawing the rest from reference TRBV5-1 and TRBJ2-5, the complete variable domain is KAGVTQTPRYLIKTRGQQVTLSCSPISGHRSVSWYQQTPGQGLQFLFEYFSETQRNKGNFPGRFSGRQFSNSRSEMNVSTLELGDSALYLCASSLVRGLETQYFGPGTRLLVL.

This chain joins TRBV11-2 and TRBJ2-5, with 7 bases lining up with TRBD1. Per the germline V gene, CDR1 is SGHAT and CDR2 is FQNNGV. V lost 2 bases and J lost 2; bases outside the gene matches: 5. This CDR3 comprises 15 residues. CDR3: CASSLFPGQQETQYF. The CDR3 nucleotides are TGTGCCAGCAGCTTATTTCCGGGACAGCAAGAGACCCAGTACTTC. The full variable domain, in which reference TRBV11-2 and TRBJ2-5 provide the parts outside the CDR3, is EAGVAQSPRYKIIEKRQSVAFWCNPISGHATLYWYQQILGQGPKLLIQFQNNGVVDDSQLPKDRFSAERLKGVDSTLKIQPAKLEDSAVYLCASSLFPGQQETQYFGPGTRLLVL.

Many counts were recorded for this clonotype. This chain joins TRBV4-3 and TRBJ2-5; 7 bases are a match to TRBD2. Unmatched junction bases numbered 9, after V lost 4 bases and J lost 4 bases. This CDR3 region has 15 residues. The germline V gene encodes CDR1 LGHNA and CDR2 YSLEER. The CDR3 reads CASSLGRDGGETQYF. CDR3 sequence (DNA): TGCGCCAGCAGCCTAGGGAGGGACGGAGGAGAGACCCAGTACTTC.

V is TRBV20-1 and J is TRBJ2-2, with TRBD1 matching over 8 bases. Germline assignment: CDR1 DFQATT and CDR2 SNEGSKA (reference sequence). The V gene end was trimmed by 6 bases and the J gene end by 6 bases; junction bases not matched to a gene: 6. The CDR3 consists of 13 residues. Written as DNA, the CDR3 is TGCAGTGCCCTTGGACAGGGCCCCGGGGAGCTGTTTTTT. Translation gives CSALGQGPGELFF.

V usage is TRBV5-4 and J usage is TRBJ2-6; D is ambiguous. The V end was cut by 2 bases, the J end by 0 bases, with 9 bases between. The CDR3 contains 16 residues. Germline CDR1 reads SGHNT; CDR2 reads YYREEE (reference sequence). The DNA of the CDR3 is TGTGCCAGCAGCTTCCGAGTGGACTCTGGGGCCAACGTCCTGACTTTC. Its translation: CASSFRVDSGANVLTF. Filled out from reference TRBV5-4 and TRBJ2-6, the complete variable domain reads ETGVTQSPTHLIKTRGQQVTLRCSSQSGHNTVSWYQQALGQGPQFIFQYYREEENGRGNFPPRFSGLQFPNYSSELNVNALELDDSALYLCASSFRVDSGANVLTFGAGSRLTVL.

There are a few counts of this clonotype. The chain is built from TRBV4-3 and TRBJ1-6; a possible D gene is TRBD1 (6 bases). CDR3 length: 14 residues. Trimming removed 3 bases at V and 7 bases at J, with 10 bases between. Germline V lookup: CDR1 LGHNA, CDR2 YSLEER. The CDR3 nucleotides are TGCGCCAGCAGCCACGCAGGGGCCAATTCACCCCTCCACTTT. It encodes CASSHAGANSPLHF.

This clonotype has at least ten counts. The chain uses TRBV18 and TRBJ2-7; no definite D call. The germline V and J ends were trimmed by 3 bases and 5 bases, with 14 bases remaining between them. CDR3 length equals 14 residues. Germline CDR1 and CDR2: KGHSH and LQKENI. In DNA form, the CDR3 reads TGTGCCAGCTCACCTTTGGGGAACCCCCACGAGCAGTACTTC. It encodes CASSPLGNPHEQYF. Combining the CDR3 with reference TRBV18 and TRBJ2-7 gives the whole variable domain NAGVMQNPRHLVRRRGQEARLRCSPMKGHSHVYWYRQLPEEGLKFMVYLQKENIIDESGMPKERFSAEFPKEGPSILRIQQVVRGDSAAYFCASSPLGNPHEQYFGPGTRLTVT.

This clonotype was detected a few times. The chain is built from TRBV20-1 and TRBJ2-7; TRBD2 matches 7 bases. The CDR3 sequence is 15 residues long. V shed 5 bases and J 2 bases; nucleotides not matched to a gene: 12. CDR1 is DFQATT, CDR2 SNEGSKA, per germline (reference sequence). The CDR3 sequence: CSAPSLVAGTYEQYF. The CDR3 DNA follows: TGCAGTGCTCCCTCCTTAGTAGCGGGCACCTACGAGCAGTACTTC.

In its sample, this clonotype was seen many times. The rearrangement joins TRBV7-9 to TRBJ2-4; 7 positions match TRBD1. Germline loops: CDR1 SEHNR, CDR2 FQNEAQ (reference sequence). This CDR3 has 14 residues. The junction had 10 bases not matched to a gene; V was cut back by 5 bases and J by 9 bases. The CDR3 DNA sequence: TGTGCCAGCAGCCTAACAGGGGTCGGCGGCATTCAGTACTTC. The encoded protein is CASSLTGVGGIQYF. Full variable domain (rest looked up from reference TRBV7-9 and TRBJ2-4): DTGVSQNPRHKITKRGQNVTFRCDPISEHNRLYWYRQTLGQGPEFLTYFQNEAQLEKSRLLSDRFSAERPKGSFSTLEIQRTEQGDSAMYLCASSLTGVGGIQYFGAGTRLSVL.

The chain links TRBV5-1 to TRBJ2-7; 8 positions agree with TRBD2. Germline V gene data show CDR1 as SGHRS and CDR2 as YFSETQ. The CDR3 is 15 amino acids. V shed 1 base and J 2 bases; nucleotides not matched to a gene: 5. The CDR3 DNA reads TGCGCCAGCAGCTTGAGCCTAGCGGGTCCCTACGAGCAGTACTTC. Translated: CASSLSLAGPYEQYF. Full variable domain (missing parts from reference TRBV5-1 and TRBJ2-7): KAGVTQTPRYLIKTRGQQVTLSCSPISGHRSVSWYQQTPGQGLQFLFEYFSETQRNKGNFPGRFSGRQFSNSRSEMNVSTLELGDSALYLCASSLSLAGPYEQYFGPGTRLTVT.

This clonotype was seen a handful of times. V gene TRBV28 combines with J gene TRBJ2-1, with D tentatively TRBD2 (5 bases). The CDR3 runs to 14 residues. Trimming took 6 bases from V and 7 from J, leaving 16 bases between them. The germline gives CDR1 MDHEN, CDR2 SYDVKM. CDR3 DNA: TGTGCCAGCAGGAGGGCATCCTCGGGGAATGAGCAGTTCTTC. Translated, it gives CASRRASSGNEQFF.

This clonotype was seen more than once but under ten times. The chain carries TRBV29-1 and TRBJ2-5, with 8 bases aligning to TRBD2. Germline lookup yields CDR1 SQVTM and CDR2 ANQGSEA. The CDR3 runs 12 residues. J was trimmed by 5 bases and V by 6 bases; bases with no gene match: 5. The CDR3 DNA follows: TGCAGCGTCCTTGAGCGGGGGGAGACCCAGTACTTC. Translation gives CSVLERGETQYF.

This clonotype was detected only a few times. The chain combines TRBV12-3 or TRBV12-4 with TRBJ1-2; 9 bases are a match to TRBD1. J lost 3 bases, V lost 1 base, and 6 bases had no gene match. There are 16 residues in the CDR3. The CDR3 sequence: CASSLGRDRAYYGYTF. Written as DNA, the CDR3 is TGTGCCAGCAGTTTAGGCCGGGACAGGGCATACTATGGCTACACCTTC.

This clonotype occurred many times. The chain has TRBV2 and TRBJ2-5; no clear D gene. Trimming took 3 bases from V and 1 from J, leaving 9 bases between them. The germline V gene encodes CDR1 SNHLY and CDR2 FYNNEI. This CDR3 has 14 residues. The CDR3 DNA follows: TGTGCCAGCAGTGATGGAGCTAGCCAAGAGACCCAGTACTTC. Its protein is CASSDGASQETQYF.

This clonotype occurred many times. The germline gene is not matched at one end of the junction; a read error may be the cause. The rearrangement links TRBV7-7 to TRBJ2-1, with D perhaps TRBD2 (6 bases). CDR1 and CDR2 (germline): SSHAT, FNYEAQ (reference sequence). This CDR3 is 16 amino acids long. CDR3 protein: CASSPLPGGISNEQFF. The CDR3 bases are TGTGCTAGCAGCCCCCTGCCCGGCGGGATTAGCAATGAGCAGTTCTTC.

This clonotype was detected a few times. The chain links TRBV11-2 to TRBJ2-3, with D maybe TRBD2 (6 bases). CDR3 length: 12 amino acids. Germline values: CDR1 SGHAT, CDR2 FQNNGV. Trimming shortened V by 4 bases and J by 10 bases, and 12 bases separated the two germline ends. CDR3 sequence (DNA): TGTGCCAGCAGCTACCTCGGGAGCGCGCAGTATTTT. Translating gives CASSYLGSAQYF.